This T cell receptor (beta chain) appears in the sequencing data of a study of Ad26.COV2.S vaccination and SARS-CoV-2 variants (dated by TCRdb to the early 2020s). Regarding the research as a whole: Vaccine-arm donors were drawn from COV1001, a multicentre, randomized, double-blind, placebo-controlled phase I-IIa trial of Ad26.COV2.S in healthy adults. Investigators remained blinded to trial group allocation during experiments and outcome assessment. Dosing of Ad26.COV2.S was intramuscular, at either 5x10^10 or 1x10^11 viral particles, delivered as one shot or as two shots spaced 56 days apart. Trial participants were randomized into five groups of five, in which low-dose or high-dose Ad26.COV2.S was given once or twice, or placebo was given on both occasions. Sequencing of the TCRbeta repertoire served to evaluate the specificity and breadth of SARS-CoV-2-reactive T cell receptors following Ad26.COV2.S vaccination. The TCR-sequenced set comprised about 30 samples: approximately 20 Ad26.COV2.S vaccine recipients, 5 placebo recipients and 8 SARS-CoV-2 convalescent individuals. Study-wide conclusions, independent of this receptor: Spike-specific TCR breadth was higher in Ad26.COV2.S recipients than in placebo recipients (P = 0.0014). After vaccination, substantial breadth of spike-specific CD8+ and CD4+ T cell responses was reported. Comparable non-spike TCR breadth was observed between vaccine and placebo recipients, consistent with only spike being contained in the vaccine. It was noted by the authors that total T cell responses may have been underestimated by the TCR breadth and depth analyses. The study was not powered to compare responses between vaccine doses or regimens.

Reading the label with the study, this specimen's treatment or condition is: some 20 received Ad26.COV2.S at low or high dose, single or two shots; roughly five received placebo; per-sample allocation not given. For vaccine and placebo recipients, the sequenced repertoires came from samples collected on day 63 after the first injection. Between 29 July and 7 August 2020, Cohort 1b enrolled around 24 adults aged 18-55 years at one site in Boston, USA. As a vaccine, Ad26.COV2.S was a replication-incompetent adenovirus type 26 vector that expressed a prefusion-stabilized SARS-CoV-2 spike protein derived from the original Wuhan strain. The immunoSEQ Assay was the method used to sequence TCRbeta CDR3 regions. After extraction, genomic DNA underwent amplification by bias-controlled multiplex PCR, followed by high-throughput sequencing. In the original analysis: To quantify the absolute abundance of each unique TCRbeta CDR3 region, sequences were collapsed and filtered. T cell fraction was estimated by normalizing TCRbeta template counts to usable DNA, which was measured by amplifying reference genes present in all nucleated cells. Repertoire TCRs were annotated as SARS-CoV-2-specific by exact matching of V gene, CDR3 amino acid sequence and J gene to a known reactive TCR set. The reference SARS-CoV-2 TCR set came from MIRA and was filtered for enrichment in COVID-19-positive ImmuneCODE repertoires, removing public or cross-reactive TCRs. Based on the MIRA antigens, annotated TCRs were further analysed at the level of specific ORF or position within ORF. Breadth was defined as the number of annotated unique rearrangements divided by the total number of unique productive rearrangements, and depth was defined as the summed frequency of the annotated unique rearrangements. Group comparisons of TCR breadth used two-sided Wilcoxon rank-sum tests. TCRdb obtained this table from immuneACCESS and retained in-frame rearrangements with V and J assigned. These tables miss some clones; where compared with another copy, unresolved V genes account for less than half of the shortfall, and the remainder is unexplained. D and trimming come from the DNA, and the V and J calls and clone size come from that table. This sample holds 300,000 to 350,000 clones; about nine tenths were observed only once. 4.5% to 5.5% of the sample belongs to the ten largest clones.

Trimming removed 1 base from V and 4 bases from J, leaving 8 bases between the germline ends. The CDR3 contains 14 residues, cysteine and phenylalanine counted. Just the 42-base CDR3 DNA is kept, in frame starting at base 1. The germline V gene encodes CDR1 LGHNA and CDR2 YSLEER. To note about this clone: Its antigen is not yet known. No much larger clonotype is one base removed from it; base qualities were not supplied.

This receptor chain uses TRBV4-3 and TRBJ1-5; the D gene is not confidently resolved. The specimen was peripheral blood, collected in a trial of Ad26.COV2.S vaccine versus placebo. This receptor was identified in a person between 18 and 60 years old who received the Ad26.COV2.S COVID-19 vaccine or a placebo. The CDR3 protein sequence reads: CASSQGPGNQPQHF. The nucleotide sequence reads as follows: TGCGCCAGCAGCCAAGGGCCAGGTAATCAGCCCCAGCATTTT.